The 7 T cell receptor beta chains listed next were all sequenced from one sample in a study of blood T cell repertoires in COVID-19. Sequencing was performed with immunoSEQ multiplex PCR; in TCRdb, only in-frame clones are kept and a portion is missing. The sample holds about 210,000 clones, about 84% seen once. Sequenced material: peripheral blood. The source of these receptors is a woman older than 75 with COVID-19, enrolled during active disease.

The chain uses TRBV2 and TRBJ2-1; D is possibly TRBD2 (6 bases). Trimming left V 8 bases short and J 4 bases short, with 12 bases between. Germline V gene data show CDR1 as SNHLY and CDR2 as FYNNEI. CDR3 size: 13 residues. The DNA for the CDR3 is TGTGCCAGCGTCGCGGGGTGGTACAATGAGCAGTTCTTC. Encoded protein: CASVAGWYNEQFF.

The rearrangement links TRBV5-8 to TRBJ2-3, with 7 bases aligning to TRBD1. Germline loops: CDR1 SGHTS, CDR2 YDEGEE. This CDR3 is built from 14 residues. V was clipped by 4 bases and J by 6 bases; unmatched bases: 8. This CDR3 is CASSQDRVGDTQYF. The CDR3, as DNA: TGTGCCAGCAGCCAAGACAGGGTGGGCGATACGCAGTATTTT.

The chain recombines TRBV25-1 with TRBJ1-2, with D possibly matching TRBD1 (6 bases). Per the germline V gene, CDR1 is MGHDK and CDR2 is SYGVNS. Trimming shortened V by 4 bases and J by 3 bases, and 15 bases separated the two germline ends. The CDR3 has 15 amino acids. The CDR3 spells CASSVTGSGDYGYTF. Here the CDR3 DNA reads TGTGCCAGCAGTGTTACAGGGAGTGGGGACTATGGCTACACCTTC.

Only one count was recorded for this clone. This chain uses TRBV2 with TRBJ1-1; 7 bases are shared with TRBD1. The CDR3 covers 14 residues. V dropped 8 bases and J dropped 3; count of bases not matched to a gene: 9. The V gene's germline CDR1 is SNHLY and CDR2 FYNNEI. This CDR3 is CASSGGDRDTEAFF. In DNA, the CDR3 is TGTGCCAGCTCTGGGGGAGACAGGGACACTGAAGCTTTCTTT.

The rearrangement joins TRBV5-1 to TRBJ2-2; a weak D match, TRBD2 (5 bases). Germline loops: CDR1 SGHRS, CDR2 YFSETQ. With 5 bases removed from V and 8 bases from J, the gap between germline ends came to 28 bases. CDR3 length: 18 residues. For the CDR3, the DNA is TGCGCCAGCAGACCCACCGCCAGTGGAGGCTCCTGGATTGGGGAGCTGTTTTTT. Amino acid sequence: CASRPTASGGSWIGELFF.

The chain combines TRBV3-1 (or the pseudogene TRBV3-2) with TRBJ2-7, with TRBD2 identical over 13 bases. Gene TRBJ2-5 matches the end of the DNA better, so the J call may be wrong. This CDR3 has 20 residues. Per germline, CDR1 LGHDT and CDR2 YNNKEL (reference sequence). CDR3 sequence reads: CASSQDPPGGLAGALETQYF. For the CDR3, the DNA is TGTGCCAGCAGCCAAGACCCGCCGGGTGGACTAGCGGGGGCACTTGAGACCCAGTACTTC.

The rearrangement links TRBV5-1 to TRBJ1-1; TRBD1 agrees at 12 bases. J lost 5 bases, V lost 4 bases, and 6 bases had no gene match. The CDR3 runs 15 residues. CDR1 and CDR2 from the germline V gene are SGHRS and YFSETQ. The CDR3 region is CASSPGQGARTEAFF. The CDR3, as DNA: TGCGCCAGCAGCCCGGGACAGGGGGCGAGGACTGAAGCTTTCTTT. The complete variable domain, with remaining parts taken from reference TRBV5-1 and TRBJ1-1, reads KAGVTQTPRYLIKTRGQQVTLSCSPISGHRSVSWYQQTPGQGLQFLFEYFSETQRNKGNFPGRFSGRQFSNSRSEMNVSTLELGDSALYLCASSPGQGARTEAFFGQGTRLTVV.